The 18 T cell receptor beta chains given below trace back to one sample, sequenced in a study of blood T cell repertoires in COVID-19. Produced via immunoSEQ multiplex PCR; TCRdb's table is partial and in-frame only. The table lists about 200,000 clones, just over 85% of them singletons. Sequenced input: peripheral blood. These receptor sequences come from a man aged 25 to 40 who had recovered from COVID-19.

This chain links TRBV6-5 with TRBJ1-3; no definite D call. Germline lookup yields CDR1 MNHEY and CDR2 SVGAGI. This CDR3 spans 16 amino acids. Deletions cut 2 bases from V and 3 bases from J, with 14 bases between. The CDR3 nucleotides are TGTGCCAGCAGTTACGGAAACGAGCGGGATGGAAACACCATATATTTT. It encodes CASSYGNERDGNTIYF.

CDR3 nucleotide sequence: TGTGCCAGTTCTACCGGGGGACTAGCTGAGATTCAGTACTTC. It is translated as CASSTGGLAEIQYF. The J gene is TRBJ2-4, the V gene TRBV18, with 9 nucleotides matching TRBD2. V shed 9 bases and J 10 bases; nucleotides not matched to a gene: 13. The CDR3 spans 14 residues. The germline V gene has CDR1 KGHSH and CDR2 LQKENI.

The chain recombines TRBV29-1 with TRBJ1-2; 7 positions agree with TRBD1. Germline V gene lookup returns CDR1 SQVTM and CDR2 ANQGSEA. The CDR3 consists of 14 residues. V dropped 6 bases and J dropped 4; count of bases not matched to a gene: 11. The CDR3, as DNA: TGCAGCGTGGAGAATCCGGGACAGCCCTATGGCTACACCTTC. Amino acids: CSVENPGQPYGYTF.

Here the CDR3 reads CASSQVYGLRFETQYF. CDR3 nucleotides: TGCGCCAGCAGCCAAGTCTATGGGTTGAGGTTTGAGACCCAGTACTTC. This rearrangement joins TRBV4-3 to TRBJ2-5, with D hard to call. Trimming cost V 1 base and J 5 bases, with 17 bases left between them. There are 16 residues in the CDR3. Germline V gives CDR1 LGHNA, CDR2 YSLEER.

This clone has just a few counts. This chain joins TRBV6-2 or TRBV6-3 and TRBJ1-5, with a possible D match to TRBD1 (5 bases). V shed 2 bases and J shed 7 bases, with 12 bases lying between them. The CDR3 is made up of 14 amino acids. CDR1 and CDR2 (germline): MNHEY, SVGEGT. CDR3 protein: CASSYAAGKQPQHF. Here the CDR3 DNA reads TGTGCCAGCAGTTACGCGGCAGGGAAACAGCCCCAGCATTTT.

The rearrangement joins TRBV11-2 to TRBJ1-2; no clear D gene. The CDR3 spans 14 residues. Germline V gene data show CDR1 as SGHAT and CDR2 as FQNNGV. The V gene lost 1 base and the J gene lost 1 base, with 7 bases spanning the gap. CDR3 nucleotide sequence: TGTGCCAGCAGCTTAGTAAACAATAACTATGGCTACACCTTC. Its translation: CASSLVNNNYGYTF.

The chain has TRBV19 and TRBJ1-2; TRBD1 matches 7 bases. Unmatched junction bases numbered 7, after V lost 9 bases and J lost 3 bases. Germline V gives CDR1 LNHDA, CDR2 SQIVND (reference sequence). The CDR3 is 13 residues long. The CDR3 sequence is CASVGTVHYGYTF. DNA of the CDR3: TGTGCCAGCGTCGGGACAGTCCACTATGGCTACACCTTC.

V usage is TRBV2 and J usage is TRBJ1-5, with 10 bases matching TRBD1. The CDR3 has 12 residues. Losses at the gene ends were 11 bases for V and 6 bases for J; bases not matched to a gene: 4. Germline V gives CDR1 SNHLY, CDR2 FYNNEI. The CDR3 DNA reads TGTGCCGACGGGACAGGGGTTCAGCCCCAGCATTTT. Translating it yields CADGTGVQPQHF.

The rearrangement uses TRBV5-1 and TRBJ1-1; no definite D call. CDR1 is SGHRS and CDR2 is YFSETQ in the germline V gene. This CDR3 region has 15 residues. Between the trimmed V and J ends, which lost 6 bases and 5 bases, there was a span of 20 bases. CDR3 bases: TGCGCCAGCACCCCCGAGGCGGGGTCGGGGACTGAAGCTTTCTTT. It codes for CASTPEAGSGTEAFF. Drawing the rest from reference TRBV5-1 and TRBJ1-1, the complete variable domain is KAGVTQTPRYLIKTRGQQVTLSCSPISGHRSVSWYQQTPGQGLQFLFEYFSETQRNKGNFPGRFSGRQFSNSRSEMNVSTLELGDSALYLCASTPEAGSGTEAFFGQGTRLTVV.

V gene TRBV10-2 combines with J gene TRBJ1-1; D is uncertain. The CDR3 spans 13 residues. The V gene lost 3 bases and the J gene lost 5 bases, with 10 bases spanning the gap. CDR1 and CDR2 from the germline V gene are WSHSY and SAAADI. This CDR3 is CASSEWGGTEAFF. The CDR3, as DNA: TGCGCCAGCAGTGAATGGGGAGGGACTGAAGCTTTCTTT.

The chain has TRBV5-1 and TRBJ1-6, with D unclear. Germline V gene data show CDR1 as SGHRS and CDR2 as YFSETQ. Trimming removed 5 bases from V and 9 bases from J, with 21 bases in between. The CDR3 is 16 amino acids. The CDR3 is CASSLDPTDPPSPLHF. The CDR3 coding sequence is TGCGCCAGCAGTCTCGACCCAACAGATCCTCCTTCACCCCTCCACTTT.

The chain recombines TRBV18 with TRBJ1-3, with D unclear. Trimming removed 3 bases at V and 4 bases at J, with 13 bases between. The CDR3 length is 15 residues. Germline V gene data show CDR1 as KGHSH and CDR2 as LQKENI. CDR3 bases: TGTGCCAGCTCACCGTCGCCGGGTCCCGGAAACACCATATATTTT. Residues: CASSPSPGPGNTIYF.

V usage is TRBV5-5 and J usage is TRBJ2-7, with TRBD2 identical over 7 bases. The CDR3 sequence is 14 residues long. CDR1 and CDR2 from the germline V gene are SGHKS and YYEKEE (reference sequence). J was trimmed by 2 bases and V by 3 bases; bases with no gene match: 5. CDR3 protein: CASSSWGGPYEQYF. CDR3 coding DNA: TGTGCCAGCAGCTCCTGGGGGGGTCCCTACGAGCAGTACTTC.

The chain is built from TRBV6-5 and TRBJ2-5, with D possibly being TRBD2 (6 bases). CDR3 length equals 13 residues. Trimming removed 9 bases at V and 4 bases at J, with 15 bases between. From germline, CDR1 is MNHEY and CDR2 SVGAGI. The CDR3, as DNA: TGTGCCAGTAGGAATAGCGGATTAGAGACCCAGTACTTC. This codes for CASRNSGLETQYF.

The V gene is TRBV5-1, the J gene TRBJ2-3; 8 bases fit TRBD2. J was trimmed by 0 bases and V by 5 bases; bases with no gene match: 5. Germline assignment: CDR1 SGHRS and CDR2 YFSETQ. This CDR3 comprises 15 residues. The CDR3 loop is CASRLAGTSTDTQYF. The CDR3 coding sequence is TGCGCCAGCAGGTTAGCGGGGACTAGCACAGATACGCAGTATTTT.

The rearrangement uses TRBV7-2 and TRBJ1-1, with D hard to call. Trimming removed 1 base from V and 7 bases from J, with 10 bases in between. CDR1 and CDR2 (germline): SGHTA, FQGNSA. The CDR3 is 13 residues long. CDR3 residues: CASSLGRVSEAFF. CDR3 sequence (DNA): TGTGCCAGCAGCTTAGGGAGGGTGAGTGAAGCTTTCTTT.

The chain is built from TRBV6-5 and TRBJ1-6; D not certain. V lost 7 bases and J lost 3, with 10 bases in between. CDR1 and CDR2 (germline): MNHEY, SVGAGI. The CDR3 totals 14 residues. Here the CDR3 reads CASIAGVYNSPLHF. In DNA form, the CDR3 reads TGTGCCAGCATAGCGGGAGTCTATAATTCACCCCTCCACTTT.

This rearrangement joins TRBV10-2 to TRBJ2-1; tentatively, D is TRBD1 (6 bases). This CDR3 has 17 residues. The germline V gene encodes CDR1 WSHSY and CDR2 SAAADI. V dropped 0 bases and J dropped 5 bases, with 17 bases sitting between them. This CDR3 is CASSESLGGAGDNEQFF. CDR3 DNA: TGCGCCAGCAGTGAGTCCTTAGGGGGAGCAGGGGACAATGAGCAGTTCTTC.